This T cell receptor (beta chain) derives from a study of identical twins. Trimming stripped 3 bases from V and 0 bases from J, with 12 bases between. This CDR3 has 16 amino acids. TCRdb fed the 5' RACE reads into MiXCR, producing one record per CDR3 protein. The table shows more than 1.5 million distinct CDR3 sequences, with around a third occurring only once. V and J are TRBV12-3 or TRBV12-4 and TRBJ1-3; D remains ambiguous. The receptor's source is a newborn girl in good health. The sequencing sample was made of cord blood. CDR3 sequence reads: CASSLIWVRSGNTIYF. In DNA form, the CDR3 reads TGTGCCAGCAGTTTGATTTGGGTACGCTCTGGAAACACCATATATTTT.